This TCR beta chain was captured by sequencing in a study of vaccination effects on CD4 cells after COVID-19. Ahead of sequencing, the ViraFEST assay grew antigen-specific CD4+ T cells using viral peptide pools. It was after 10 days of culture that CD4+ T cells were isolated. Two doses of BNT162b2 or mRNA-1273 vaccine were administered to participants. Study-wide results and caveats: There was marked clonal contraction among infection- and vaccine-induced clones late after vaccination.

On this clone itself: What it recognizes is unknown.

TCRdb keeps only in-frame clones here, not all; method: immunoSEQ multiplex PCR. Altogether some 30,000 clones are present, roughly four fifths being singletons, with the ten largest covering about 1.4%. This CDR3 has 18 residues. Germline CDR1 and CDR2: LNHDA and SQIVND (reference sequence). Deletions cut 3 bases from V and 2 bases from J, with 21 bases between. The starting material was CD4+ T cells from PBMCs cultured with HCoV-NL63 spike peptides, obtained after COVID-19 vaccination. This receptor was obtained from a human donor who received a COVID-19 vaccine. Some clones in this sample may be carry-over from other donors' samples. V usage is TRBV19 and J usage is TRBJ2-3; D remains ambiguous. The CDR3 nucleotides are TGTGCCAGTAGTATTAAAGGTCCCCGACAAGCCTTCACAGATACGCAGTATTTT. It encodes CASSIKGPRQAFTDTQYF.